The rows below give T cell receptor beta chains drawn from one sample of a study of beta chain features in type 1 diabetes. Libraries were prepared by immunoSEQ multiplex PCR; TCRdb keeps only in-frame clonotypes and omits some of them. The sample shows about 370,000 clones, around a tenth of them seen only once. Material for sequencing was central memory CD4+ T cells from blood. These receptors all stem from a man younger than 40 with type 1 diabetes. The CDR3 runs from the conserved cysteine through the conserved F or W. Each record gives: clone size, J gene, V gene, D gene, CDR3 protein, CDR3 DNA. A D gene is named only where the DNA matches it firmly. Where a row states a size, it is once, few, many or the class of an expanded clone; other rows omit it.

>few|TRBJ2-1|TRBV7-2|NA
CASSPRLNSDGEQFF
TGTGCCAGCAGCCCGCGCCTGAATTCCGACGGCGAACAGTTCTTC
>NA|TRBJ1-1|TRBV19|NA
CASSIFPAVKNTEAFF
TGTGCCAGTAGTATATTCCCGGCGGTGAAGAACACTGAAGCTTTCTTT
>NA|TRBJ1-1|TRBV27|NA
CASSRKGGTEAFF
TGTGCCAGCAGCCGAAAGGGGGGGACTGAAGCTTTCTTT
>NA|TRBJ2-1|TRBV5-4|NA
CASSLAGEGGEQFF
TGTGCCAGCAGCTTGGCCGGTGAGGGGGGTGAGCAGTTCTTC
>NA|TRBJ1-5|TRBV27|TRBD1
CASSLYGRGGSLNQPQHF
TGTGCCAGCAGTTTATACGGCAGGGGGGGTAGCCTTAATCAGCCCCAGCATTTT
>many|TRBJ1-1|TRBV19|NA
CASSIGRFSGWTEAFF
TGTGCCAGTAGTATAGGACGGTTTAGTGGGTGGACTGAAGCTTTCTTT
>NA|TRBJ2-3|TRBV18|TRBD1
CASSADRGNTDTQYF
TGTGCCAGCTCAGCAGACAGGGGGAACACAGATACGCAGTATTTT
>few|TRBJ2-7|TRBV5-8|TRBD1
CASSSPRQGDSYEQYF
TGTGCCAGCAGCTCACCTAGACAGGGGGACTCCTACGAGCAGTACTTC
>NA|TRBJ1-2|TRBV6-1|TRBD1
CASSGQGINYGYTF
TGTGCCAGCAGCGGACAGGGAATTAACTATGGCTACACCTTC
>few|TRBJ1-2|TRBV11-2|NA
CASSLAGQGGYTF
TGTGCCAGCAGCTTAGCGGGCCAAGGAGGCTACACCTTC
>many|TRBJ2-7|TRBV5-8|NA
CASSPLFSWDSYEQYF
TGTGCCAGCAGCCCCTTATTCAGTTGGGATTCCTACGAGCAGTACTTC
>NA|TRBJ1-5|TRBV6-6|NA
CASRPGGSNQPQHF
TGTGCCAGCAGGCCGGGGGGCTCCAATCAGCCCCAGCATTTT
>few|TRBJ2-7|TRBV28|NA
CASSHQGDEQYF
TGTGCCAGCAGCCATCAGGGCGACGAGCAGTACTTC
>NA|TRBJ1-4|TRBV25-1|NA
CASGVAGTSNEKLFF
TGTGCCAGCGGGGTGGCCGGGACATCTAATGAAAAACTGTTTTTT
>NA|TRBJ2-7|TRBV4-3|TRBD1
CASSQKTGDRAVQYF
TGCGCCAGCAGCCAAAAGACAGGGGATAGGGCCGTACAGTACTTC
>few|TRBJ2-2|TRBV4-1|NA
CASSQAGTAGELFF
TGCGCCAGCAGCCAAGCGGGTACGGCCGGGGAGCTGTTTTTT
>few|TRBJ2-7|TRBV4-1|TRBD2
CASSPPSLAGGRQYF
TGCGCCAGCAGCCCTCCGTCGCTAGCGGGAGGTAGGCAGTACTTC
>NA|TRBJ1-1|TRBV6-6|NA
CASSTGFSTEAFF
TGTGCCAGCAGTACAGGGTTTAGCACTGAAGCTTTCTTT
>many|TRBJ1-1|TRBV5-1|TRBD1
CASRTGDRNTEAFF
TGCGCCAGCAGGACAGGGGACAGGAACACTGAAGCTTTCTTT
>NA|TRBJ2-2|TRBV5-4|NA
CASSPTGNGAGELFF
TGTGCCAGCAGCCCGACAGGAAACGGGGCCGGGGAGCTGTTTTTT
>NA|TRBJ2-7|TRBV18|NA
CASSPGDENEQYF
TGTGCCAGCTCACCAGGGGATGAGAACGAGCAGTACTTC
>NA|TRBJ2-2|TRBV5-1|TRBD2
CASSLALADTGELFF
TGCGCCAGCAGCTTGGCACTAGCGGACACCGGGGAGCTGTTTTTT
>NA|TRBJ2-1|TRBV11-2|TRBD2
CASSPVGTRQYNEQFF
TGTGCCAGCAGCCCTGTGGGGACTAGACAGTACAATGAGCAGTTCTTC
>NA|TRBJ2-6|TRBV11-2|NA
CASSLSLSGANVLTF
TGTGCCAGCAGCTTATCTCTCTCTGGGGCCAACGTCCTGACTTTC
>few|TRBJ1-1|TRBV6-6|NA
CASSPLMNTEAFF
TGTGCCAGCAGTCCACTCATGAACACTGAAGCTTTCTTT
>NA|TRBJ2-3|TRBV6-1|NA
CASTTRQGDTQYF
TGTGCCAGCACCACGAGGCAGGGCGATACGCAGTATTTT
>few|TRBJ1-5|TRBV6-1|NA
CASRVYSNQPQHF
TGTGCCAGTAGAGTCTATAGCAATCAGCCCCAGCATTTT
>few|TRBJ2-5|TRBV25-1|NA
CASSDRTEQETQYF
TGTGCCAGCAGTGACCGGACTGAACAAGAGACCCAGTACTTC
>NA|TRBJ2-4|TRBV5-1|NA
CASSLGGRLDIQYF
TGCGCCAGCAGCTTGGGGGGACGGTTAGACATTCAGTACTTC
>few|TRBJ2-2|TRBV11-3|NA
CASSLRASGELFF
TGTGCCAGCAGCTTAAGAGCATCCGGGGAGCTGTTTTTT